The clone carrying this T cell receptor beta chain occurred a few times. Assay used: immunoSEQ multiplex PCR; TCRdb lists only in-frame clones, some missing. The data show about 1,300 clones, over 65% seen once. Germline V gene sequence: CDR1 MDHEN, CDR2 SYDVKM. V lost 6 bases, J lost 5 bases, and 13 bases lay in between. This CDR3 region has 13 residues. The sample originates from a study of follicular helper T cells after annual influenza vaccination. Time point here: 2014-2015 season, 7 days after vaccination. The V call is TRBV28, the J call TRBJ1-2; D uncertain. This sample comprised CXCR5+ CD38+ circulating T follicular helper cells from blood, obtained 7 days after influenza vaccination. Described subset: circulating Tfh, non-naive CD4+CXCR5+PD-1+ (ICOS+CD38+ or ICOS-CD38-). This receptor was obtained from an adult who received the influenza vaccine. The CDR3 here is CASSPVGRYGYTF. As DNA, the CDR3 is TGTGCCAGCAGCCCCGTGGGGAGGTATGGCTACACCTTC.